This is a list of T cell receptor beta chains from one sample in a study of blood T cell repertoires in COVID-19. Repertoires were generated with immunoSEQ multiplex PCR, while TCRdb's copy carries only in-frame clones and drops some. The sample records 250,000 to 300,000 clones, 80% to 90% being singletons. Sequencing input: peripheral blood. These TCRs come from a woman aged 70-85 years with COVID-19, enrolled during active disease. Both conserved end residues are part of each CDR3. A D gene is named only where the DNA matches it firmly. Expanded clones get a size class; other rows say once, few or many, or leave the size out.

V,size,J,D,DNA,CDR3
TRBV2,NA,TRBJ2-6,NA,TGTGCCAGCAACAGATTAAGCTCTGGGGCCAACGTCCTGACTTTC,CASNRLSSGANVLTF
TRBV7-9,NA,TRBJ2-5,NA,TGTGCCAGCAGCCCAACGGTAGGACAGAGTCAAGAGACCCAGTACTTC,CASSPTVGQSQETQYF
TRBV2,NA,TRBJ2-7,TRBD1,TGTGCCAGCAGTGTGGGACAGAGCTCCTACGAGCAGTACTTC,CASSVGQSSYEQYF
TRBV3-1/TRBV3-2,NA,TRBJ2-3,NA,TGTGCCAGCGGACAGGAGGGGGGCGCAGATACGCAGTATTTT,CASGQEGGADTQYF
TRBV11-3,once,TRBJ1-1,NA,TGTGCCAGCAGCTTACGGGGGATTAGGACTGAAGCTTTCTTT,CASSLRGIRTEAFF
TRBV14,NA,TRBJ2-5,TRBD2,TGTGCCAGCAGCCGCCGGACTAGCGTAACATCGGGGGAGACCCAGTACTTC,CASSRRTSVTSGETQYF
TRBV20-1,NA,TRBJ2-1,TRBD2,TGCAGTGCCAGTCAGACGGGAGGGTGGAATGAGCAGTTCTTC,CSASQTGGWNEQFF
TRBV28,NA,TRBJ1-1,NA,TGTGCCACCCTGGGGGGGGCGCAGCCTGAAGCTTTCTTT,CATLGGAQPEAFF
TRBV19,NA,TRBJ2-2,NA,TGTGCCAGTAATCCCGGGGGCACCGGGGAGCTGTTTTTT,CASNPGGTGELFF
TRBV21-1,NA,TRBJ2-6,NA,TGTGCCAGCAGCAAGCGCACCCACCCATGGCGGGAGTACTCTGGGGCCAACGTCCTGACTTTC,CASSKRTHPWREYSGANVLTF
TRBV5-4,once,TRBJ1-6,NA,TGTGCCAGCAGCTTGTCCCGGGCCCAGGGTTTGTTTGAATATTCACCCCTCCACTTT,CASSLSRAQGLFEYSPLHF
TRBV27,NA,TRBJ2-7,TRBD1,TGTGCCAGCAGTTTTGGACAGGGTACCTACGAGCAGTACTTC,CASSFGQGTYEQYF
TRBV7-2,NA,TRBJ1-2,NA,TGTGCCAGCAGCCCATCCATTGGAGGGAACTATGGCTACACCTTC,CASSPSIGGNYGYTF
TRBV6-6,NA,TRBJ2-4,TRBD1,TGTGCCATCACTTCACAGGGGAACATTCAGTACTTC,CAITSQGNIQYF
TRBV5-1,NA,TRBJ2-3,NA,TGCGCCAGCAGCTTTACAGGGCTTGGCACAGATACGCAGTATTTT,CASSFTGLGTDTQYF
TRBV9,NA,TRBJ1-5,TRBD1,TGTGCCAGCAGCGGAACAGGGGATCAGCCCCAGCATTTT,CASSGTGDQPQHF
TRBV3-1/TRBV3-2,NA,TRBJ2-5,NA,TGTGCCAGCAGCCAAGTCATGCAGGGTTGGGAGACCCAGTACTTC,CASSQVMQGWETQYF
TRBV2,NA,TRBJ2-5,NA,TGTGCCAGCAGTGTTACCGAGGGGACCCAGTACTTC,CASSVTEGTQYF
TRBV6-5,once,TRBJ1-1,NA,TGTGCCAGCAGTACCCGTTCGGGACAGAACACTGAAGCTTTCTTT,CASSTRSGQNTEAFF
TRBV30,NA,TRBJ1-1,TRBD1,TGTGCCTGGACCGGACAGGGATTGAACACTGAAGCTTTCTTT,CAWTGQGLNTEAFF
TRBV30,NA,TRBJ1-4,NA,TGTGCCTGCAATTTACAGGTTTCTGAAAAACTGTTTTTT,CACNLQVSEKLFF
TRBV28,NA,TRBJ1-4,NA,TGTGCCAGCAGTCCCAACAGTGGAACTAATGAAAAACTGTTTTTT,CASSPNSGTNEKLFF
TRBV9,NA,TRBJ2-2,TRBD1,TGTGCCAGCAGCGTAGACAGGGGGCGGTCCGGGGAGCTGTTTTTT,CASSVDRGRSGELFF
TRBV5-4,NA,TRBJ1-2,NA,TGTGCCAGCAGCTCCACTGACCAGGGGTCCTATGGCTACACCTTC,CASSSTDQGSYGYTF
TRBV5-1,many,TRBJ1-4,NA,TGCGCCAGCAGCGTGGTCGGGGAGAGTCGTGAAAAACTGTTTTTT,CASSVVGESREKLFF
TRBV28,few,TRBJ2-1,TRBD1,TGTGCCAGCTGGGACAGTTCCTACAATGAGCAGTTCTTC,CASWDSSYNEQFF
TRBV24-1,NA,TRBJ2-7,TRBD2,TGTGCCACCGGGCGGGGGAGCGGGCCTTCCTACGAGCAGTACTTC,CATGRGSGPSYEQYF
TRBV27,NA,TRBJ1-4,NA,TGTGCCAGCAGTTTGACAGTAGCTAATGAAAAACTGTTTTTT,CASSLTVANEKLFF
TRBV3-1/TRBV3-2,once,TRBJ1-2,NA,TGTGCCAGCAGCCAAGAATTAGGCAGGGGTGGCTACACCTTC,CASSQELGRGGYTF
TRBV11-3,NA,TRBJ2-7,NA,TGTGCCAGCAGCTTAGTCCTATCCGAGCAGTACTTC,CASSLVLSEQYF
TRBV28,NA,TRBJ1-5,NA,TGTGCCAGCGCAGCGGGCGGCTATAATCAGCCCCAGCATTTT,CASAAGGYNQPQHF
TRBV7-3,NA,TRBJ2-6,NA,TGTGCCAGCAGCCTAGACCTTTCTGGGGCCAACGTCCTGACTTTC,CASSLDLSGANVLTF